This TCR beta chain was obtained from a study of T cell responses to AZD1222 COVID-19 vaccine. Of note for this clone: Its target is unknown.

Study-level results: A rise in Spike-specific TCR breadth and depth followed two AZD1222 doses.

Libraries were prepared by immunoSEQ multiplex PCR; TCRdb keeps only in-frame clonotypes and omits some of them. The table lists approximately 80,000 clones, 70% to 90% of them singletons. CDR1 is SGHDN, CDR2 FVKESK, per germline. This CDR3 has 15 amino acids. Trimming shortened V by 1 base and J by 7 bases, and 14 bases separated the two germline ends. The rearrangement uses TRBV14 and TRBJ2-1; D is possibly TRBD1 (6 bases). This clonotype originated in an adult in good health. The input for sequencing was peripheral blood, taken on day 0 of AZD1222 vaccination. CDR3 amino acids: CASSQVARGRNEQFF. CDR3 coding DNA: TGTGCCAGCAGCCAAGTCGCCAGGGGTAGGAATGAGCAGTTCTTC.